The clone carrying this T cell receptor (beta chain) is labeled medium-sized. Its antigen is still unknown. The sample belongs to a study of vaccination effects on CD4 cells after COVID-19. Regarding the study as a whole: After vaccination, at late timepoints, clones induced by infection and by vaccine contracted markedly.

Antigen-specific CD4+ T cells expanded by the ViraFEST assay with viral peptide pools were then sequenced. A roughly 10-day culture period preceded the isolation of CD4+ T cells. Participants received two doses of either the BNT162b2 or mRNA-1273 vaccine. A few million PBMC were seeded per well and grown in the presence of about 9.5 IU/ml IL-2 and about 10 ug/ml peptides. The CDR3 totals 15 residues. Germline CDR1 and CDR2: SGHTA and FQGNSA. With V trimmed by 10 bases and J by 5 bases, 13 bases remained unmatched. Only in-frame clones appear in the TCRdb table, and some are missing; sequencing was by immunoSEQ multiplex PCR. The sample comprises tens of thousands of clones, less than 85% of which are singletons, and about 8.3% rests with the top ten.

The sequencing used CD4+ T cells from PBMCs cultured with SARS-CoV-2 spike peptides, collected after COVID-19 vaccination. The chain couples TRBV7-2 to TRBJ2-5; 10 bases match TRBD2. The sequence derives from a human donor who received a COVID-19 vaccine. CDR3 sequence reads: CATGEASGSGETQYF. The DNA of the CDR3 is TGTGCCACCGGTGAGGCTAGCGGGAGTGGGGAGACCCAGTACTTC.